These T cell receptor beta chains were read from a single sample in a study of shared clonotypes between healthy human individuals. Repertoires were generated with immunoSEQ multiplex PCR, while TCRdb's copy carries only in-frame clones and drops some. Altogether about 480,000 clones are present, over 75% being singletons, with the ten largest covering approximately 12%. The sample taken for sequencing was PBMCs. Every receptor here comes from a woman aged 35 to 49 in good health. Some clones in this sample may be carry-over from other donors' samples. Both conserved end residues are part of each CDR3. D genes are given only for firm matches. Size is omitted from some rows. Given values are once, few, many or a class for expanded clones.

d_call: TRBD2
v_call: TRBV9
clone_size: -
cdr3_length: 15
j_call: TRBJ2-1
cdr3_nt: TGTGCCAGCAGCACTAGCGGGAGCTCCTACAATGAGCAGTTCTTC
cdr3_aa: CASSTSGSSYNEQFF

d_call: TRBD1
v_call: TRBV6-6
clone_size: -
cdr3_length: 13
j_call: TRBJ2-7
cdr3_nt: TGTGCCAGCAGTAAAGGACAGGGTCTTTATTGGTACTTC
cdr3_aa: CASSKGQGLYWYF

d_call: TRBD1
v_call: TRBV19
clone_size: -
cdr3_length: 16
j_call: TRBJ2-1
cdr3_nt: TGTGCCAGTAGCTCTCAAGGGACAGGGTCTAACAATGAGCAGTTCTTC
cdr3_aa: CASSSQGTGSNNEQFF

d_call: -
v_call: TRBV18
clone_size: -
cdr3_length: 16
j_call: TRBJ1-1
cdr3_nt: TGTGCCAGCTCACCACGGGAAGGCAGCATGAACACTGAAGCTTTCTTT
cdr3_aa: CASSPREGSMNTEAFF

d_call: -
v_call: TRBV5-1
clone_size: -
cdr3_length: 20
j_call: TRBJ2-3
cdr3_nt: TGCGCCAGCAGCTCCAGGTTCCCCCTAACACTAGCCGGGAACACAGATACGCAGTATTTT
cdr3_aa: CASSSRFPLTLAGNTDTQYF

d_call: -
v_call: TRBV19
clone_size: -
cdr3_length: 15
j_call: TRBJ2-2
cdr3_nt: TGTGCCAGTAGTTATCATCCGGTGGGCACCGGGGAGCTGTTTTTT
cdr3_aa: CASSYHPVGTGELFF

d_call: TRBD1
v_call: TRBV30
clone_size: -
cdr3_length: 13
j_call: TRBJ2-7
cdr3_nt: TGTGCCTGGAGGGGACAGGGGTTGAACGGGCAGTACTTC
cdr3_aa: CAWRGQGLNGQYF

d_call: -
v_call: TRBV10-2
clone_size: -
cdr3_length: 13
j_call: TRBJ2-7
cdr3_nt: TGCGCCAGCAGCCACAGGGAGCCCTACGAGCAGTACTTC
cdr3_aa: CASSHREPYEQYF

d_call: TRBD1
v_call: TRBV9
clone_size: once
cdr3_length: 14
j_call: TRBJ2-7
cdr3_nt: TGTGCCAGCAGCGTAGGGACAGGGATCTACGAGCAGTACTTC
cdr3_aa: CASSVGTGIYEQYF

d_call: TRBD1
v_call: TRBV7-3
clone_size: -
cdr3_length: 14
j_call: TRBJ1-2
cdr3_nt: TGTGCCAGCAGCTTAAACGACAGGGTTTGGGGCTACACCTTC
cdr3_aa: CASSLNDRVWGYTF

d_call: -
v_call: TRBV20-1
clone_size: -
cdr3_length: 11
j_call: TRBJ1-1
cdr3_nt: TGCAGTGCTAGTTGGCAGACTGAAGCTTTCTTT
cdr3_aa: CSASWQTEAFF

d_call: TRBD1
v_call: TRBV5-1
clone_size: -
cdr3_length: 13
j_call: TRBJ1-1
cdr3_nt: TGCGCCAGCAGCTTGGGACAGGGGGCGGAAGCTTTCTTT
cdr3_aa: CASSLGQGAEAFF

d_call: TRBD1
v_call: TRBV30
clone_size: -
cdr3_length: 14
j_call: TRBJ2-7
cdr3_nt: TGTGCCTGGGAAGGGGCCCAGAGGGGGCTCGAGCAGTACTTC
cdr3_aa: CAWEGAQRGLEQYF

d_call: -
v_call: TRBV7-9
clone_size: -
cdr3_length: 15
j_call: TRBJ1-1
cdr3_nt: TGTGCCAGCAGCTTATCGGACACGATGAACACTGAAGCTTTCTTT
cdr3_aa: CASSLSDTMNTEAFF

d_call: TRBD2
v_call: TRBV5-1
clone_size: -
cdr3_length: 16
j_call: TRBJ2-5
cdr3_nt: TGCGCCAGCAGCCAGAGGACTAGCGGGATTCGAGAGACCCAGTACTTC
cdr3_aa: CASSQRTSGIRETQYF

d_call: TRBD2
v_call: TRBV5-6
clone_size: -
cdr3_length: 16
j_call: TRBJ2-7
cdr3_nt: TGTGCCAGCAGCCCCATGTCTAGCGGGATTACCTACGAGCAGTACTTC
cdr3_aa: CASSPMSSGITYEQYF

d_call: -
v_call: TRBV5-1
clone_size: -
cdr3_length: 15
j_call: TRBJ1-5
cdr3_nt: TGCGCCAGCAGTACAGACAGCAATAGCAATCAGCCCCAGCATTTT
cdr3_aa: CASSTDSNSNQPQHF

d_call: -
v_call: TRBV5-1
clone_size: -
cdr3_length: 12
j_call: TRBJ2-1
cdr3_nt: TGCGCCAGCAGCTTCCCGGGTAATGAGCAGTTCTTC
cdr3_aa: CASSFPGNEQFF

d_call: -
v_call: TRBV10-3
clone_size: -
cdr3_length: 15
j_call: TRBJ1-4
cdr3_nt: TGTGCCATCAGTGAGTCTGGGGAGGAAAATGAAAAACTGTTTTTT
cdr3_aa: CAISESGEENEKLFF

d_call: -
v_call: TRBV28
clone_size: -
cdr3_length: 13
j_call: TRBJ2-7
cdr3_nt: TGTGCCAGCAGTCGCGACCCTCGGTACGAGCAGTACTTC
cdr3_aa: CASSRDPRYEQYF

d_call: -
v_call: TRBV5-1
clone_size: -
cdr3_length: 14
j_call: TRBJ2-3
cdr3_nt: TGCGCCAGCAGGCCCGAAGCGGACACAGATACGCAGTATTTT
cdr3_aa: CASRPEADTDTQYF

d_call: -
v_call: TRBV6-6
clone_size: -
cdr3_length: 15
j_call: TRBJ2-1
cdr3_nt: TGTGCCAGCAGTTACGAGGTTGGAAACTACAATGAGCAGTTCTTC
cdr3_aa: CASSYEVGNYNEQFF

d_call: -
v_call: TRBV7-2
clone_size: once
cdr3_length: 16
j_call: TRBJ1-4
cdr3_nt: TGTGCCAGCAGCTTACAAACAGGTTCAACTAATGAAAAACTGTTTTTT
cdr3_aa: CASSLQTGSTNEKLFF

d_call: -
v_call: TRBV10-3
clone_size: -
cdr3_length: 15
j_call: TRBJ1-6
cdr3_nt: TGTGCCATCAGTGAGGGGGGGCCGCAGAGTTCACCCCTCCACTTT
cdr3_aa: CAISEGGPQSSPLHF

d_call: -
v_call: TRBV9
clone_size: once
cdr3_length: 8
j_call: TRBJ2-7
cdr3_nt: TGTGCCGGGGACGAGCAGTACTTC
cdr3_aa: CAGDEQYF

d_call: -
v_call: TRBV28
clone_size: -
cdr3_length: 13
j_call: TRBJ2-3
cdr3_nt: TGTGCCAGCAGCCCTGGGGGGACAGATACGCAGTATTTT
cdr3_aa: CASSPGGTDTQYF

d_call: -
v_call: TRBV30
clone_size: few
cdr3_length: 15
j_call: TRBJ1-1
cdr3_nt: TGTGCCTGGAGCGCGTCGTCGGACCGGAACACTGAAGCTTTCTTT
cdr3_aa: CAWSASSDRNTEAFF

d_call: TRBD1
v_call: TRBV30
clone_size: -
cdr3_length: 14
j_call: TRBJ1-6
cdr3_nt: TGTGCCTGGACCTCCGGACAGGGAGCTTCACCCCTCCACTTT
cdr3_aa: CAWTSGQGASPLHF

d_call: -
v_call: TRBV18
clone_size: once
cdr3_length: 15
j_call: TRBJ2-4
cdr3_nt: TGTGCCAGCTCACCAGACGCCTCACCCGGTGACATTCAGTACTTC
cdr3_aa: CASSPDASPGDIQYF

d_call: TRBD1
v_call: TRBV29-1
clone_size: -
cdr3_length: 11
j_call: TRBJ2-7
cdr3_nt: TGCAGCGCCATGACAGGGACCGAGCAGTACTTC
cdr3_aa: CSAMTGTEQYF

d_call: -
v_call: TRBV11-2
clone_size: -
cdr3_length: 13
j_call: TRBJ1-2
cdr3_nt: TGTGCCAGCAGCTTAGGGACTAACTATGGCTACACCTTC
cdr3_aa: CASSLGTNYGYTF

d_call: TRBD1
v_call: TRBV19
clone_size: -
cdr3_length: 16
j_call: TRBJ1-5
cdr3_nt: TGTGCCAGTAGCCCCCCCGGGACAGGGGACCATCAGCCCCAGCATTTT
cdr3_aa: CASSPPGTGDHQPQHF

d_call: TRBD2
v_call: TRBV7-9
clone_size: -
cdr3_length: 14
j_call: TRBJ2-5
cdr3_nt: TGTGCCAGCAGTTCCGGGACTATAGCGGAGACCCAGTACTTC
cdr3_aa: CASSSGTIAETQYF

d_call: -
v_call: TRBV6-5
clone_size: -
cdr3_length: 12
j_call: TRBJ2-7
cdr3_nt: TGTGCCAGCAGTTACTCAGATGGGGAGCAGTACTTC
cdr3_aa: CASSYSDGEQYF

d_call: -
v_call: TRBV28
clone_size: once
cdr3_length: 14
j_call: TRBJ2-7
cdr3_nt: TGTGCCAGCAGTTTGGCGGGAAACTCCTACGAGCAGTACTTC
cdr3_aa: CASSLAGNSYEQYF

d_call: TRBD1
v_call: TRBV18
clone_size: once
cdr3_length: 15
j_call: TRBJ2-7
cdr3_nt: TGTGCCAGCTCACTAGGACAGGGGGGGTACTACGAGCAGTACTTC
cdr3_aa: CASSLGQGGYYEQYF

d_call: -
v_call: TRBV12-5
clone_size: -
cdr3_length: 12
j_call: TRBJ1-2
cdr3_nt: TGTGCTAGTGGTAACAGTAACTATGGCTACACCTTC
cdr3_aa: CASGNSNYGYTF

d_call: -
v_call: TRBV19
clone_size: -
cdr3_length: 14
j_call: TRBJ2-2
cdr3_nt: TGTGCCAGTAGTATTAGAGATAGGGGCGGGGAGCTGTTTTTT
cdr3_aa: CASSIRDRGGELFF

d_call: -
v_call: TRBV18
clone_size: few
cdr3_length: 12
j_call: TRBJ2-3
cdr3_nt: TGTGCCAGCTCGTCAGGAGCAGATACGCAGTATTTT
cdr3_aa: CASSSGADTQYF

d_call: TRBD2
v_call: TRBV27
clone_size: -
cdr3_length: 15
j_call: TRBJ2-1
cdr3_nt: TGTGCCAGCACCATCACTAGCGCTTCCTACAATGAGCAGTTCTTC
cdr3_aa: CASTITSASYNEQFF

d_call: -
v_call: TRBV5-6
clone_size: -
cdr3_length: 16
j_call: TRBJ2-3
cdr3_nt: TGTGCCAGCAGCCCGGTGGGCCAAGCCCGCACAGATACGCAGTATTTT
cdr3_aa: CASSPVGQARTDTQYF